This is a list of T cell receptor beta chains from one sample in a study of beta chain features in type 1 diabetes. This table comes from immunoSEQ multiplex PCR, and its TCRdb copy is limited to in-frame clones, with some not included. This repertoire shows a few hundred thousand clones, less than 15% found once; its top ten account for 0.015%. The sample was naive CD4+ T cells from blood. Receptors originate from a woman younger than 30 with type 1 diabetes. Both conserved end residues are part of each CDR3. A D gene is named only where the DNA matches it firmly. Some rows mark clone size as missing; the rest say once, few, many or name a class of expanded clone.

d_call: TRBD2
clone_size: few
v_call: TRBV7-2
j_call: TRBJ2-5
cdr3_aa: CASSLGAGVETQYF
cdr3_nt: TGTGCCAGCAGCTTAGGGGCGGGGGTGGAGACCCAGTACTTC

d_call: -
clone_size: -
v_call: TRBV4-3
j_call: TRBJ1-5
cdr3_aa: CASSLTGNQPQHF
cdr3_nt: TGCGCCAGCAGTTTGACAGGTAATCAGCCCCAGCATTTT

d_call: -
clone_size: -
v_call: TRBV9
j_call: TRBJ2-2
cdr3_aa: CASSPGGGTTGELFF
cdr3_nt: TGTGCCAGCAGCCCCGGAGGCGGAACCACCGGGGAGCTGTTTTTT

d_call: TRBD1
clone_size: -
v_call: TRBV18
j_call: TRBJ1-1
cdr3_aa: CASSLTPMGQRGTEAFF
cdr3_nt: TGTGCCAGCTCACTAACTCCCATGGGACAGAGGGGCACTGAAGCTTTCTTT

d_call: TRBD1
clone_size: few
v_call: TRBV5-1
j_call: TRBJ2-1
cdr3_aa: CASSPGGAGKQFF
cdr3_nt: TGCGCCAGCAGCCCAGGGGGCGCGGGGAAGCAGTTCTTC

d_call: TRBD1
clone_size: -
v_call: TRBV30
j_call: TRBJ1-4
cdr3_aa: CAWSLPGTVLNEKLFF
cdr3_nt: TGTGCCTGGAGTCTTCCGGGGACAGTCCTTAATGAAAAACTGTTTTTT

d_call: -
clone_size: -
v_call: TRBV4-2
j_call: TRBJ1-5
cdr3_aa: CASSQDPSPNQPQHF
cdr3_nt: TGTGCCAGCAGCCAAGATCCAAGCCCCAATCAGCCCCAGCATTTT

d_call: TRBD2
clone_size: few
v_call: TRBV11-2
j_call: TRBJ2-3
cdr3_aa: CASRPLLAGTGTDTQYF
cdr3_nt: TGTGCCAGCAGACCTCTTCTAGCGGGGACCGGCACAGATACGCAGTATTTT

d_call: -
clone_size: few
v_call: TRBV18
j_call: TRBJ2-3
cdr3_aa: CASDPGGTDTQYF
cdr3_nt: TGTGCCAGCGACCCGGGGGGCACAGATACGCAGTATTTT

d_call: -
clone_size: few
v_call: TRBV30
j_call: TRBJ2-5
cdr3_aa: CAWTGGPQETQYF
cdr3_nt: TGTGCCTGGACAGGAGGGCCACAAGAGACCCAGTACTTC

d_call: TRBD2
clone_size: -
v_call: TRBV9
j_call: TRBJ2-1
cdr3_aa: CASTRLAGGDEQFF
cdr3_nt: TGTGCCAGCACCCGACTAGCGGGAGGGGATGAGCAGTTCTTC

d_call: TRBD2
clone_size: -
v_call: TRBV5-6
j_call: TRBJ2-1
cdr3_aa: CASSRSGASGRAYNEQFF
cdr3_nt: TGTGCCAGCAGCCGTTCTGGGGCTAGCGGGAGGGCATACAATGAGCAGTTCTTC

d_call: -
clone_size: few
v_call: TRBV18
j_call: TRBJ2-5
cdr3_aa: CASSVLGRETQYF
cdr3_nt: TGTGCCAGCTCTGTCTTGGGGCGGGAGACCCAGTACTTC

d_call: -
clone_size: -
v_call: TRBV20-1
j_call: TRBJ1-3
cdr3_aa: CSALQGNTIYF
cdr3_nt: TGCAGTGCCCTGCAGGGAAACACCATATATTTT

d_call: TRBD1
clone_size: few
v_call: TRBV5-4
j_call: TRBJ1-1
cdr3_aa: CASSLGQGGTEAFF
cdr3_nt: TGTGCCAGCAGCCTAGGACAGGGGGGCACTGAAGCTTTCTTT

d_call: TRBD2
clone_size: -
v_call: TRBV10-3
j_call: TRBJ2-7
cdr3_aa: CAISDSGRAFPYEQYF
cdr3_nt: TGTGCCATCAGTGATAGTGGGAGGGCCTTCCCCTACGAGCAGTACTTC

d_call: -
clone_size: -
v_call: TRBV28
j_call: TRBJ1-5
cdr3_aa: CASSDPQGRITNQPQHF
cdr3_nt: TGTGCCAGCAGTGACCCTCAAGGCAGGATCACCAATCAGCCCCAGCATTTT

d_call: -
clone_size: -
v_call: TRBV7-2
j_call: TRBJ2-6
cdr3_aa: CASSLFLESGANVLTF
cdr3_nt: TGTGCCAGCAGCTTATTTTTAGAATCTGGGGCCAACGTCCTGACTTTC

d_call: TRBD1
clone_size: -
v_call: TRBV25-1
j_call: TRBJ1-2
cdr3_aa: CASSEYGLGTGVNYGYTF
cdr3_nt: TGTGCCAGCAGTGAATACGGTTTAGGGACAGGGGTTAACTATGGCTACACCTTC

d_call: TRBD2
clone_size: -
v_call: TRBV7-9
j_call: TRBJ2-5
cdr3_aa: CASSRWTSGGGEETQYF
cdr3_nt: TGTGCCAGCAGCCGCTGGACTAGCGGGGGAGGTGAAGAGACCCAGTACTTC

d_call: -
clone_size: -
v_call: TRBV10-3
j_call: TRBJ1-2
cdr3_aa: CAISESYRDGYTF
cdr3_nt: TGTGCCATCAGTGAGTCATACAGGGATGGCTACACCTTC

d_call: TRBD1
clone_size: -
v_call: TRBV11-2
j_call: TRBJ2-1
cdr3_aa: CASTLGTGYYQGFF
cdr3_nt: TGTGCCAGCACCCTGGGGACAGGATATTATCAGGGGTTCTTC

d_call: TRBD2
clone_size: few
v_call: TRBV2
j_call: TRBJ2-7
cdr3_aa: CASRQGTSGVRTYEQYF
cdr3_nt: TGTGCCAGCAGACAAGGGACTAGCGGAGTGAGGACCTACGAGCAGTACTTC

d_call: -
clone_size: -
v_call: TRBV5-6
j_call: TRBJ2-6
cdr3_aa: CASSLGGSGANVLTF
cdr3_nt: TGTGCCAGCAGCTTGGGAGGCTCTGGGGCCAACGTCCTGACTTTC

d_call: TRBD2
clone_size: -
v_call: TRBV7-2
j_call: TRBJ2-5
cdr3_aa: CASSGSGTSLVAQYF
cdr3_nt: TGTGCCAGCAGCGGATCCGGGACTAGCCTTGTGGCCCAGTACTTC

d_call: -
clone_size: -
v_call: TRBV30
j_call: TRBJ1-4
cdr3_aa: CAWTQAGKLFF
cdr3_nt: TGTGCCTGGACTCAGGCGGGGAAACTGTTTTTT

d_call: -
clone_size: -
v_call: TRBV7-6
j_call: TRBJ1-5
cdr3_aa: CASSPREGGQPQHF
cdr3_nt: TGTGCCAGCAGCCCCCGAGAGGGTGGTCAGCCCCAGCATTTT

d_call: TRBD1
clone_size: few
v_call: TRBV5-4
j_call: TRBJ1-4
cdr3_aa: CASSLPGQGNEKLFF
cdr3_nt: TGTGCCAGCAGCCTTCCGGGACAGGGGAATGAAAAACTGTTTTTT

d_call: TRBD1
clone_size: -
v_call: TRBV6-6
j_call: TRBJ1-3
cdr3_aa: CASSLQGRLNTIYF
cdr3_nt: TGTGCCAGCAGCCTACAGGGGAGGCTGAACACCATATATTTT

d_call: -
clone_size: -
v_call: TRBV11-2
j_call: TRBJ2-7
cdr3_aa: CASSSYKTNSYEQYF
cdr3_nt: TGTGCCAGCAGCTCTTACAAGACAAACTCCTACGAGCAGTACTTC

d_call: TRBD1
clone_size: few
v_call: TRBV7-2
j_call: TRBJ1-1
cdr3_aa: CASSPDRGNTEAFF
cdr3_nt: TGTGCCAGCAGCCCCGACAGGGGGAACACTGAAGCTTTCTTT

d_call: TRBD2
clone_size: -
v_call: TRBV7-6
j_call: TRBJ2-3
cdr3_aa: CASSFSGRVGTDTQYF
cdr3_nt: TGTGCCAGCAGCTTTAGCGGGAGGGTCGGCACAGATACGCAGTATTTT

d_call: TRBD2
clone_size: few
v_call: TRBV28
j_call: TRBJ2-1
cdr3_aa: CASREGGQRNEQFF
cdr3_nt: TGTGCCAGCAGGGAGGGAGGGCAGCGCAATGAGCAGTTCTTC

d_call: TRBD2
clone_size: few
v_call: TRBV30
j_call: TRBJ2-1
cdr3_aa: CATTLAGNNEQFF
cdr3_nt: TGTGCCACGACGCTAGCGGGGAACAATGAGCAGTTCTTC

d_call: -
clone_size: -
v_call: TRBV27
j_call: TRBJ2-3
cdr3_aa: CASSLSYPDTQYF
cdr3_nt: TGTGCCAGCAGTTTATCGTATCCCGATACGCAGTATTTT

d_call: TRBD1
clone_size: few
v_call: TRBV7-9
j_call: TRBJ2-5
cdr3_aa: CASSLGQGGTQYF
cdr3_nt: TGTGCCAGCAGCTTGGGACAGGGAGGGACCCAGTACTTC

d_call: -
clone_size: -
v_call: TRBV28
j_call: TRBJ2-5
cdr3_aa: CASTSMKRFQETQYF
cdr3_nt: TGTGCCAGCACGTCTATGAAGCGGTTCCAAGAGACCCAGTACTTC

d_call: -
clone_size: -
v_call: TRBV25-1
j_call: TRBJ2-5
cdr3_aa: CASSAPGMTETQYF
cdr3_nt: TGTGCCAGCAGTGCCCCAGGGATGACAGAGACCCAGTACTTC

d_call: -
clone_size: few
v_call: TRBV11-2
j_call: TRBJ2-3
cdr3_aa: CASSWGRRTDTQYF
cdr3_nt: TGTGCCAGCAGCTGGGGGCGGAGGACAGATACGCAGTATTTT

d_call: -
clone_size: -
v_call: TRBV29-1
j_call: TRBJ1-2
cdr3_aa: CSVGGLFGGYTF
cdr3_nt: TGCAGCGTTGGGGGGCTTTTCGGTGGCTACACCTTC

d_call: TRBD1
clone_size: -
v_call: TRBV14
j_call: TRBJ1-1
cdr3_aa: CASSQDLGQVNTEAFF
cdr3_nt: TGTGCCAGCAGCCAAGATTTAGGACAGGTGAACACTGAAGCTTTCTTT

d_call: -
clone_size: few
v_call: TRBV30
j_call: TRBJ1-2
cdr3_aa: CAWRGLDHGYTF
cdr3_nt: TGTGCCTGGAGGGGACTCGACCATGGCTACACCTTC

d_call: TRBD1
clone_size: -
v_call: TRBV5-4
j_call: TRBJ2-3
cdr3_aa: CASSPTGGSTDTQYF
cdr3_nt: TGTGCCAGCAGCCCGACAGGGGGAAGCACAGATACGCAGTATTTT

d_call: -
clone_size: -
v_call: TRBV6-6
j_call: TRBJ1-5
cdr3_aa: CASSYGRGSNQPQHF
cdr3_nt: TGTGCCAGCAGTTACGGCAGGGGAAGCAATCAGCCCCAGCATTTT

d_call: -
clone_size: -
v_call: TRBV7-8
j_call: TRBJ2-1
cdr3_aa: CASSLGQGSYNEQFF
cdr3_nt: TGTGCCAGCAGCTTAGGTCAGGGCTCCTACAATGAGCAGTTCTTC

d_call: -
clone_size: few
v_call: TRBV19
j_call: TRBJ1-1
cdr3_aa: CASNSGVMNTEAFF
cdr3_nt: TGTGCCAGTAACTCGGGGGTCATGAACACTGAAGCTTTCTTT

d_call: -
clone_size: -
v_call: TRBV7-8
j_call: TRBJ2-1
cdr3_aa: CASSSDSSYNEQFF
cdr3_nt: TGTGCCAGCAGCTCGGACAGCTCCTACAATGAGCAGTTCTTC

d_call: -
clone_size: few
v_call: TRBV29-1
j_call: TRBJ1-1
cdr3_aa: CSVEAHVRRETEAFF
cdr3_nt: TGCAGCGTTGAAGCCCACGTCAGGAGGGAAACTGAAGCTTTCTTT

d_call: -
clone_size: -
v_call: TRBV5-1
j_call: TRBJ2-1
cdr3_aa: CASSLVTSVANEQFF
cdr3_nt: TGCGCCAGCAGCTTGGTGACTAGTGTTGCCAATGAGCAGTTCTTC

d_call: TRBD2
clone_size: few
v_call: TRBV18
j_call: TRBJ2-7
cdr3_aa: CASSRRGRAVADEQYF
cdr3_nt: TGTGCCAGCTCACGACGAGGGAGGGCCGTGGCCGACGAGCAGTACTTC

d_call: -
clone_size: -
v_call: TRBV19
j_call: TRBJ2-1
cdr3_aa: CASSRTVIHEQFF
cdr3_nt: TGTGCCAGTAGCCGGACAGTCATTCATGAGCAGTTCTTC

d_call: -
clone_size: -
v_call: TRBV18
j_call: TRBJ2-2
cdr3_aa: CASSLGGTSTGELFF
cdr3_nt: TGTGCCAGCTCATTAGGCGGGACCTCAACCGGGGAGCTGTTTTTT

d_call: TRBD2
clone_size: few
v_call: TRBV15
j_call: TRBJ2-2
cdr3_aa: CATRYGLATGELFF
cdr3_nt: TGTGCCACCAGATATGGACTAGCGACGGGGGAGCTGTTTTTT

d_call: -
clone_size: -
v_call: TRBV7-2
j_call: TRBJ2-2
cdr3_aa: CASSFYSNSGELFF
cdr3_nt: TGTGCCAGCAGCTTCTATTCGAACTCCGGGGAGCTGTTTTTT

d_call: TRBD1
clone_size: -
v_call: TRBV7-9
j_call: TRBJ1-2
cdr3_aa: CASSLGAGQGNYGYTF
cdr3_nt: TGTGCCAGCAGCTTAGGGGCCGGACAGGGAAACTATGGCTACACCTTC

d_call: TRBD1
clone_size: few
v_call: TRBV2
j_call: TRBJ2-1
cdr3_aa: CASTMDRGYNEQFF
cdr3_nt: TGTGCCAGCACCATGGACAGGGGGTACAATGAGCAGTTCTTC

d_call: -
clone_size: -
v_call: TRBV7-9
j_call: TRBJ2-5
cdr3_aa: CASSLWTLQEKTQYF
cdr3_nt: TGTGCCAGCAGCTTATGGACTCTACAAGAGAAGACCCAGTACTTC

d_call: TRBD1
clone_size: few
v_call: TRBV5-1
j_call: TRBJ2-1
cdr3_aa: CASSSGTDHYNEQFF
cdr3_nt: TGCGCCAGCAGCTCCGGGACAGACCACTACAATGAGCAGTTCTTC

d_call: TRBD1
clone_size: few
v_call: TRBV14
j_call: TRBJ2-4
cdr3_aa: CASSQRGPQYF
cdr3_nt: TGTGCCAGCAGCCAAAGGGGGCCCCAGTACTTC